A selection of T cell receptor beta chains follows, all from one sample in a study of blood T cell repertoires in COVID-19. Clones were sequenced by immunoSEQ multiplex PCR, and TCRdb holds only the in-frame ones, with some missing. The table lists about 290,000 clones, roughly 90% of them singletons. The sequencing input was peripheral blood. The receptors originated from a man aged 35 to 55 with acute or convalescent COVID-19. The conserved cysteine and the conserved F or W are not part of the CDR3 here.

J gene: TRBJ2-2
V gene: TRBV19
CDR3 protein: ASSISLGLAGGRGTGELF

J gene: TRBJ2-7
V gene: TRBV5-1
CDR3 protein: ASSAQTGSSYEQY

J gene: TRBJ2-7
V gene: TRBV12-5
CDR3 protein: ASGLAGGPWEQY

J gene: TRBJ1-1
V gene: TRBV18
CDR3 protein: ASSATEQTEAF

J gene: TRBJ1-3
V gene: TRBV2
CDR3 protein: ASSQPGNGNTIY

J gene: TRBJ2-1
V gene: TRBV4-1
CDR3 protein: ASSPGLAGWEQF

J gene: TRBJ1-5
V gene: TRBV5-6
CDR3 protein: ASSLGQGRNQPQH

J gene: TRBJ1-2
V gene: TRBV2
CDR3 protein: ASRESYGYT

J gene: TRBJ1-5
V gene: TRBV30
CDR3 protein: AWSGQDNQPQH

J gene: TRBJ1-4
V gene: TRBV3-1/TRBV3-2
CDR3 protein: ASSQLTDYNEKLF

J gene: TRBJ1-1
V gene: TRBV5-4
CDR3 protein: ASSRDRLNTEAF

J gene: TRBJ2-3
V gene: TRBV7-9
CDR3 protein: ASSLDTGRDTQY

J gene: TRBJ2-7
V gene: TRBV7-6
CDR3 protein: ASSFPGQGDEQY

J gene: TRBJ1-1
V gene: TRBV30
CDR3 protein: ALERGRDTEAF

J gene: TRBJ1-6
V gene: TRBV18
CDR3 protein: ASSIQGRGSPLH

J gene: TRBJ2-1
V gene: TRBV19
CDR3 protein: ASSPPGKSYNEQF

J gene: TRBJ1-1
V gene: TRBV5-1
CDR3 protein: ASSDQGGNTEAF

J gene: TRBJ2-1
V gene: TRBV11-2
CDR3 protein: ASSLLGASGEQF

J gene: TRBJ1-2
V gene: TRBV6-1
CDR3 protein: ASSDYSRPGDGYT

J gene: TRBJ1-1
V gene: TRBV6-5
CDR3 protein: ASSTRDRGVTEAF

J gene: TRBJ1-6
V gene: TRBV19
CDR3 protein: ASSTLDFNSPLH

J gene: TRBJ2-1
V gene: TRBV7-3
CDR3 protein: ASSLGPSGGREQF

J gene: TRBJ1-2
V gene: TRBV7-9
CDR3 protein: ASFRSGTYGYT

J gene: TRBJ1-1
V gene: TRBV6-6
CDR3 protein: ASSYSPGAGTEAF

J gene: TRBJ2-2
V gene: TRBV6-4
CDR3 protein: ASSDSSSGTTGELF

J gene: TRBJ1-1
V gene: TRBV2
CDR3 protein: ASIGRARDTEAF

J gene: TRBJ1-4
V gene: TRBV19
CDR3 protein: ATQMGQGYSTNEKLF

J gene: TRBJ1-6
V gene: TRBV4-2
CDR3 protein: ASSQEEGRNSPLH

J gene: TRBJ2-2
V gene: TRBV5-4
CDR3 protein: ASKAGQGPTGELF

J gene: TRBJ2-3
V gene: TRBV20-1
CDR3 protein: SASRGGRDTQY

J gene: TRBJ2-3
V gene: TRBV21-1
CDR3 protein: ASSKARTGWQY

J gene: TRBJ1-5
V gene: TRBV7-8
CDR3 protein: ASNRQGSQPQH

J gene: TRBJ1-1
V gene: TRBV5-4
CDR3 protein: ASGPRTLMNTEAF

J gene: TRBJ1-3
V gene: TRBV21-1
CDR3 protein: ASSKERGSGNTIY

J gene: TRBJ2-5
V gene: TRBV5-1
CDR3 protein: ASSLGGAEETQY

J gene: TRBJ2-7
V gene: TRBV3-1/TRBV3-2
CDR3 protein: ASSQGPGGFPSYEQY

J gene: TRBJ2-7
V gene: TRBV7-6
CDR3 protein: ASSYRQTGVYEQY

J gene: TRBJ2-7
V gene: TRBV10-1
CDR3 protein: ASSDSPGRDDEQY

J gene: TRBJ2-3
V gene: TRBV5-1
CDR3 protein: ASSWGLGQVGDTQY

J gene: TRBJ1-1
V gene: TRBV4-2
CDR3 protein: ASSQESRTGKRRNTEAF

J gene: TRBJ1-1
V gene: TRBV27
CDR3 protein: ASSLRVEGNTEAF

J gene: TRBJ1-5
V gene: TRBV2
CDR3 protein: ASRLQGGNQPQH

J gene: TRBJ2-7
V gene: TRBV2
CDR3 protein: ASSEFVGTGSEY

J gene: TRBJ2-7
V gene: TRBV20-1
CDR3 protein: SAWGGGEQY

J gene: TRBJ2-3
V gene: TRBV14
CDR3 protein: ASSQSTGVEDTQY

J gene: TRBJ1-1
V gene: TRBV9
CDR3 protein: ASSAHRGTGGARTEAF

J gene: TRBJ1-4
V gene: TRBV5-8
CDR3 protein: ASSLELREKLF

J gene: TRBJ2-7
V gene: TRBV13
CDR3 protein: ASSLLRFSEQY

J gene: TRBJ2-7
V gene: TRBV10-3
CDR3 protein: AISESYGTGHYEQY

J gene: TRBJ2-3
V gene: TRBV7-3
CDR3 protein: ASSHLEGDTQY